A selection of T cell receptor beta chains follows, all from one sample in a study of graft-versus-host responses after intestinal transplantation. Their antigens are not known. The protocol was immunoSEQ multiplex PCR, while the TCRdb copy is restricted to in-frame clones and leaves out a portion. Of about 120,000 clones listed, approximately 95% are singletons. The source material was unstimulated CD8+ T cells sorted from spleen or lymph node cells, sampled before intestinal transplant. The receptors were gathered from a human donor who received an intestinal transplant. Each CDR3 is given with its conserved first and last residue. A D gene is named only where the DNA matches it firmly. Clone size is shown for a subset of rows, as once, few, many or a class of expanded clone.

- | TRBJ1-2 | - | TRBV4-1 | CASSQDPQGQSYGYTF | TGCGCCAGCAGCCAAGATCCACAGGGCCAAAGTTATGGCTACACCTTC
- | TRBJ2-1 | - | TRBV11-2 | CASSLVGGASESSYNEQFF | TGTGCCAGCAGCTTAGTAGGGGGGGCTAGCGAGAGCTCCTACAATGAGCAGTTCTTC
TRBD1 | TRBJ2-7 | - | TRBV7-6 | CASGRDRGYEQYF | TGTGCCAGCGGCAGGGACAGGGGGTACGAGCAGTACTTC
- | TRBJ2-7 | - | TRBV5-6 | CASSLGQGAEQYF | TGTGCCAGCAGCTTGGGGCAGGGTGCCGAGCAGTACTTC
- | TRBJ2-7 | - | TRBV14 | CASSQGPGQPSSYEQYF | TGTGCCAGCAGCCAAGGGCCGGGACAACCAAGCTCCTACGAGCAGTACTTC
TRBD1 | TRBJ1-2 | - | TRBV7-9 | CASSPGQYGYTF | TGTGCCAGCAGCCCGGGACAGTATGGCTACACCTTC
- | TRBJ1-1 | - | TRBV19 | CASSLGTAEAFF | TGTGCCAGTAGCCTAGGGACGGCTGAAGCTTTCTTT
- | TRBJ1-2 | - | TRBV6-5 | CASSYGAIYTF | TGTGCCAGCAGTTATGGGGCGATCTACACCTTC
- | TRBJ1-5 | - | TRBV28 | CASSTRGRSLSNQPQHF | TGTGCCAGCAGTACCCGGGGTCGAAGTCTAAGCAATCAGCCCCAGCATTTT
TRBD2 | TRBJ2-2 | - | TRBV12-5 | CASASSGRDTGELFF | TGTGCTAGTGCCTCTAGCGGGAGAGACACCGGGGAGCTGTTTTTT
TRBD2 | TRBJ2-1 | - | TRBV27 | CASSLGLANEQFF | TGTGCCAGCAGTTTGGGACTAGCGAATGAGCAGTTCTTC
- | TRBJ2-7 | once | TRBV11-2 | CASSSSGTTGGYEQYF | TGTGCCAGCAGCTCCTCCGGGACAACCGGGGGTTACGAGCAGTACTTC
- | TRBJ1-1 | - | TRBV12-5 | CASGLVPTGRQNTEAFF | TGTGCTAGTGGTTTGGTGCCAACCGGACGGCAGAACACTGAAGCTTTCTTT
- | TRBJ1-2 | - | TRBV9 | CASSGPRGYTF | TGTGCCAGCAGCGGTCCCCGAGGCTACACCTTC
- | TRBJ2-1 | - | TRBV19 | CASLDPGAVYNEQFF | TGTGCCAGTTTGGACCCAGGGGCGGTCTACAATGAGCAGTTCTTC
TRBD1 | TRBJ1-2 | - | TRBV11-2 | CASSLAGQTYYGYTF | TGTGCCAGCAGCTTAGCGGGACAGACCTACTATGGCTACACCTTC